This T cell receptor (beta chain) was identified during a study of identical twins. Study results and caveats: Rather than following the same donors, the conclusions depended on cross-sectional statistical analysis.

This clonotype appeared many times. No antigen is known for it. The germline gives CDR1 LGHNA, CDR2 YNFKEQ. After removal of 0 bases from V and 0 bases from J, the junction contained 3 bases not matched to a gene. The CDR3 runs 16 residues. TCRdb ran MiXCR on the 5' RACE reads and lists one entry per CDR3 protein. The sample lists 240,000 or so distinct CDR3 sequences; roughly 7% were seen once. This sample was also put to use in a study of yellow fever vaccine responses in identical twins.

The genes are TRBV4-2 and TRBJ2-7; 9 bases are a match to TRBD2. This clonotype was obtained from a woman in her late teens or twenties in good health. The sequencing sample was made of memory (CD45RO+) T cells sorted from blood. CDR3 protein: CASSQDGGLASYEQYF. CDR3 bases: TGTGCCAGCAGCCAAGATGGGGGACTAGCCTCCTACGAGCAGTACTTC.